This T cell receptor (beta chain) was documented in a study of regulatory T cells in long-lasting Graves disease. Study-level findings and limits: For persistent Graves' patients, TCR diversity was lower than for newly diagnosed ones.

Turning to this clonotype: Its matching antigen is unknown.

The time point here: persistent/refractory GD, antithyroid drugs over 5 years with positive TRAb. RNA from PBMCs was the source of the TCR library. One endocrinology department in Xi'an, China, was where patients came from. The CDR3 is 16 amino acids. Germline CDR1 reads MNHNS; CDR2 reads SASEGT. V gave up 2 bases and J gave up 9 bases, with 20 bases separating them. Through Arm-PCR of CDR3 regions and iRepertoire HTBI primers, TCR beta libraries were built. Original analysis: The samples yielded roughly 64 TRBV and more than twelve TRBJ segments. TCRdb itself ran the multiplex PCR reads through MiXCR, one entry per CDR3 protein. The V and J calls, along with clone size, are taken from TCRdb and not from the paper's own processing. The sample holds hundreds of thousands of distinct CDR3 sequences, around 21% seen once.

The receptor was derived from a female donor with Graves disease. The material sequenced was peripheral blood mononuclear cells (PBMCs), taken when the disease was refractory, from a patient treated with antithyroid drugs. V is TRBV6-1 and J is TRBJ2-1; maybe TRBD2 (6 bases). The CDR3, as DNA: TGTGCCAGCAGTGAATTCTTGACTAGTTGGGGTTTTGAGCAGTTCTTC. Its translation is CASSEFLTSWGFEQFF.